What follows describes a single T cell receptor beta chain. This record belongs to a study of blood T cell repertoires in COVID-19. Study in general: Both acute and convalescent COVID-19 samples were obtained from the United States, Italy and Spain. In each case, the material was cDNA or gDNA derived from T cells, B-cell-depleted T cells, or PBMCs.

In the study's own analysis: Reference gene primer amplification gave nucleated cell count estimates. Method: immunoSEQ multiplex PCR; TCRdb's copy keeps in-frame clones and lacks some. The DNA was the basis for D and trimming; V, J and clone size are from that table. Here the sample spans tens of thousands of clones, roughly four fifths being singletons. This receptor was obtained from a woman aged 80 or over with active or convalescent COVID-19. What was sequenced was peripheral blood.

This CDR3 reads CASSLSGQGYNEQFF. The DNA of the CDR3 is TGTGCCAGCAGCTTATCTGGACAGGGATACAATGAGCAGTTCTTC. The gene calls are TRBV7-9 and TRBJ2-1; TRBD1 matches at 8 bases. J gave up 4 bases and V 2 bases, and 4 bases lay outside the gene matches. Germline V gene lookup returns CDR1 SEHNR and CDR2 FQNEAQ (reference sequence). The CDR3 is made up of 15 amino acids.